This TCR beta chain was obtained from a study of shared clonotypes between healthy human individuals. Details on this clone: Its antigen remains unknown.

Genomic DNA (from each subset) was split evenly across several immunoSEQ plates. Here immunoSEQ multiplex PCR was the method, and the copy in TCRdb shows in-frame clones only, minus some. The sample holds approximately 2.4 million clones, around 95% seen once. The CDR3 sequence is 16 residues long. Deletions cut 0 bases from V and 4 bases from J, with 15 bases between. Germline CDR1 is SNHLY and CDR2 is FYNNEI. Study observations and caveats: Represented diversity (both genetic and exposure-history) was limited by the small number of donors. On the whole, naive subsets had larger estimated richness than memory subsets had.

The source material was naive CD4+ T cells sorted from blood. Specified subset: CD45RA+ positively selected. This clonotype was obtained from a man aged 18 to 35 in good health. This chain links TRBV2 with TRBJ2-5; D is possibly TRBD1 (5 bases). The CDR3 loop is CASSEAGIGAGETQYF. The DNA for the CDR3 is TGTGCCAGCAGTGAAGCGGGTATAGGGGCTGGAGAGACCCAGTACTTC.